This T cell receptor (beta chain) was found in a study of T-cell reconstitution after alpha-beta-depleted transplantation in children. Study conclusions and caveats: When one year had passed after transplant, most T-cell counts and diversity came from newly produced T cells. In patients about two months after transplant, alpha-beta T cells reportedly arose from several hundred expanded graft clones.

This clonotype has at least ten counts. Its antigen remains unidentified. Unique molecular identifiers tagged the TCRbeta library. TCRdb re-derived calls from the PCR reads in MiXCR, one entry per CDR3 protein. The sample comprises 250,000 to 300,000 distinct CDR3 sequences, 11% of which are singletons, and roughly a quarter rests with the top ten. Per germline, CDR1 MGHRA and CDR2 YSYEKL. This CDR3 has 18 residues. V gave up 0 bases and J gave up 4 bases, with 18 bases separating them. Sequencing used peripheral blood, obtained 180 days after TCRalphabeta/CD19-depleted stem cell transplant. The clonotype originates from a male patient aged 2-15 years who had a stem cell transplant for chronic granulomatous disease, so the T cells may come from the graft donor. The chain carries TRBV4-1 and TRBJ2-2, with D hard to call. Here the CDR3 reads CASSQDRGASWGTGELFF. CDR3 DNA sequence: TGCGCCAGCAGCCAAGATCGAGGAGCCTCGTGGGGCACCGGGGAGCTGTTTTTT.